The 21 T cell receptor beta chains listed next were all sequenced from one sample in a study of Tregs in tolerant kidney transplant recipients. Profiling relied on immunoSEQ multiplex PCR, and the TCRdb table lists in-frame clones only, not all of them. The sample lists about 110,000 clones, around 90% seen once, with 0.3% to 0.4% in the top ten. Source: CD4+ T cells from blood, taken before the transplant. Receptors originate from a human donor who received a combined kidney and bone marrow transplant.

This chain links TRBV6-9 with TRBJ1-1; D is ambiguous. Trimming cost V 2 bases and J 5 bases, with 18 bases left between them. CDR1 and CDR2 from the germline V gene are MNHGY and SVAAGI. This CDR3 contains 16 residues. CDR3 DNA: TGTGCCAGCAGTTATCCAAGCCCCCTTCGGGGAACTGAAGCTTTCTTT. Translation gives CASSYPSPLRGTEAFF.

The genes are TRBV7-9 and TRBJ1-2, with a weak D call TRBD1 (5 bases). The CDR3 has 12 amino acids. Trimming stripped 7 bases from V and 11 bases from J, with 17 bases between. Germline values: CDR1 SEHNR, CDR2 FQNEAQ (reference sequence). CDR3 protein: CASMGGSSGYTF. CDR3 nucleotides: TGTGCCAGCATGGGGGGGAGCTCCGGGTACACCTTC.

V gene TRBV5-1 combines with J gene TRBJ2-5, with TRBD1 matching over 11 bases. Germline CDR1 is SGHRS and CDR2 is YFSETQ. V lost 2 bases to trimming and J lost 2 bases; unmatched junction nucleotides: 2. CDR3 length equals 15 residues. The DNA of the CDR3 is TGCGCCAGCAGCTTAGGACAGGGGGCACAAGAGACCCAGTACTTC. This codes for CASSLGQGAQETQYF.

The chain carries TRBV7-6 and TRBJ2-5; possible D gene TRBD2, 6 bases. Germline V gene sequence: CDR1 SGHVS, CDR2 FNYEAQ. The CDR3 covers 15 residues. V was shortened by 8 bases and J by 0 bases, with 16 bases between the two germline ends. CDR3: CASAVAGWYQETQYF. CDR3 DNA: TGTGCCAGCGCCGTGGCGGGGTGGTACCAAGAGACCCAGTACTTC.

The rearrangement uses TRBV18 and TRBJ2-1, with 10 bases identical to TRBD2. V shed 3 bases, J shed 4 bases, and the junction held 6 bases outside the gene matches. This CDR3 region has 16 residues. Germline V lookup: CDR1 KGHSH, CDR2 LQKENI. The CDR3 coding sequence is TGTGCCAGCTCACCCCGGGGTAGCGGGAGGTACAATGAGCAGTTCTTC. As protein: CASSPRGSGRYNEQFF.

The chain carries TRBV7-9 and TRBJ2-2; 9 bases align to TRBD1. V gave up 4 bases and J gave up 3 bases; unmatched junction bases: 3. This CDR3 region has 15 residues. CDR1 is SEHNR, CDR2 FQNEAQ, per germline (reference sequence). The CDR3 loop is CASSSGQGDTGELFF. CDR3 sequence (DNA): TGTGCCAGCAGCTCGGGACAGGGAGACACCGGGGAGCTGTTTTTT.

The chain recombines TRBV15 with TRBJ1-1, with 12 positions matching TRBD1. Germline V gene sequence: CDR1 LNHNV, CDR2 YYDKDF (reference sequence). Unmatched junction bases numbered 10, after V lost 1 base and J lost 4 bases. This CDR3 is built from 18 residues. In DNA form, the CDR3 reads TGTGCCACCAGCAGAGGCGGGACAGGGGGCTATAGTCTCACTGAAGCTTTCTTT. Protein: CATSRGGTGGYSLTEAFF.

The chain combines TRBV2 with TRBJ1-2, with 10 bases aligning to TRBD1. From germline, CDR1 is SNHLY and CDR2 FYNNEI. The CDR3 contains 15 residues. Unmatched junction bases numbered 4, after V lost 1 base and J lost 5 bases. This CDR3 reads CASSEGGQGYYGYTF. CDR3 nucleotides: TGTGCCAGCAGTGAAGGGGGACAGGGGTATTATGGCTACACCTTC.

The chain recombines TRBV18 with TRBJ2-3; 13 bases are a match to TRBD2. The CDR3 is 18 residues long. Germline CDR1 KGHSH, CDR2 LQKENI. The V segment lost 1 base and the J segment 1 base; nucleotides outside the gene matches: 5. CDR3 region: CASSPRTSGSKGTDTQYF. The CDR3 bases are TGTGCCAGCTCACCACGGACTAGCGGGAGTAAGGGCACAGATACGCAGTATTTT. The full variable domain, completed using reference TRBV18 and TRBJ2-3, is NAGVMQNPRHLVRRRGQEARLRCSPMKGHSHVYWYRQLPEEGLKFMVYLQKENIIDESGMPKERFSAEFPKEGPSILRIQQVVRGDSAAYFCASSPRTSGSKGTDTQYFGPGTRLTVL.

The chain uses TRBV11-3 and TRBJ1-1; possible D gene TRBD1, 6 bases. This CDR3 contains 14 residues. V gave up 3 bases and J gave up 1 base, with 9 bases separating them. In germline, CDR1 is SGHNT, CDR2 YENEEA. CDR3 in DNA: TGTGCCAGCAGCTTGGGGGGGCCGAACACTGAAGCTTTCTTT. It specifies CASSLGGPNTEAFF.

This sequence joins TRBV7-2 and TRBJ2-2, with 7 positions matching TRBD1. J lost 4 bases, V lost 1 base, and 3 bases had no gene match. Germline values: CDR1 SGHTA, CDR2 FQGNSA. The CDR3 is 15 residues long. The CDR3 sequence is CASSLGTGATGELFF. The CDR3 DNA sequence: TGTGCCAGCAGCTTAGGCACAGGGGCCACCGGGGAGCTGTTTTTT.

This clone was recorded only once. V and J are TRBV7-2 and TRBJ2-3; D ambiguous. Germline lookup yields CDR1 SGHTA and CDR2 FQGNSA. This CDR3 is built from 13 residues. V lost 3 bases and J lost 4, with 8 bases in between. The CDR3 reads CASSLNSADTQYF. The CDR3 region has the DNA TGTGCCAGCAGCTTGAACAGTGCAGATACGCAGTATTTT.

The genes are TRBV7-7 and TRBJ2-5; TRBD1 agrees at 8 bases. V lost 5 bases to trimming and J lost 5 bases; unmatched junction nucleotides: 7. The CDR3 spans 14 residues. CDR1 is SSHAT and CDR2 is FNYEAQ in the germline V gene (reference sequence). CDR3 DNA sequence: TGTGCCAGCAGCGGCCAGGGGGCATGGGAGACCCAGTACTTC. Protein sequence: CASSGQGAWETQYF.

The CDR3 is CASSLRADRGRGGYTF. The CDR3 DNA reads TGCGCCAGCAGCTTGAGGGCGGACAGGGGGAGAGGTGGCTACACCTTC. The gene calls are TRBV5-1 and TRBJ1-2; 10 bases agree with TRBD1. Germline V CDR1 and CDR2: SGHRS, YFSETQ. V was pared by 1 base and J by 7 bases, with 10 bases of the junction left unmatched. The length of the CDR3 is 16 residues.

This chain connects TRBV19 to TRBJ1-5, with D possibly being TRBD1 (5 bases). The germline V gene encodes CDR1 LNHDA and CDR2 SQIVND (reference sequence). Deletions cut 1 base from V and 5 bases from J, with 12 bases between. There are 15 residues in the CDR3. The CDR3 nucleotides read TGTGCCAGTAGTATAGGCAGGGAGGGCGATCAGCCCCAGCATTTT. Protein: CASSIGREGDQPQHF.

This sequence joins TRBV7-2 and TRBJ2-7, with 9 bases identical to TRBD1. V lost 6 bases to trimming and J lost 0 bases; unmatched junction nucleotides: 9. The V gene's germline CDR1 is SGHTA and CDR2 FQGNSA. The CDR3 covers 16 residues. CDR3 DNA sequence: TGTGCCAGCAGACCGGACAGGGGAGTTGGCTCCTACGAGCAGTACTTC. Encoded protein: CASRPDRGVGSYEQYF.

This clone was observed a single time. The chain is built from TRBV7-2 and TRBJ1-2, with a weak D call TRBD1 (5 bases). In germline, CDR1 is SGHTA, CDR2 FQGNSA. The CDR3 runs to 15 residues. The V gene lost 0 bases and the J gene lost 3 bases, with 11 bases spanning the gap. The CDR3 DNA is TGTGCCAGCAGCTTAGCGGGGCAAGTGGACTATGGCTACACCTTC. It encodes CASSLAGQVDYGYTF.

This clone was detected only a few times. The chain has TRBV6-6 and TRBJ1-5; no clear D gene. The V gene's germline CDR1 is MNHNY and CDR2 SVGAGI (reference sequence). Trimming left V 7 bases short and J 3 bases short, with 16 bases between. The CDR3 is made up of 15 amino acids. CDR3 nucleotides: TGTGCCAGCATTGGGGATAGGGAGGTCAATCAGCCCCAGCATTTT. It encodes CASIGDREVNQPQHF.

V usage is TRBV19 and J usage is TRBJ1-2; D is possibly TRBD1 (5 bases). Germline CDR1 and CDR2: LNHDA and SQIVND (reference sequence). Trimming stripped 5 bases from V and 4 bases from J, with 14 bases between. CDR3 size: 14 residues. CDR3 sequence reads: CASSPGGAIYGYTF. The CDR3 DNA follows: TGTGCCAGTAGTCCCGGTGGGGCCATCTATGGCTACACCTTC.

This chain joins TRBV5-6 and TRBJ2-7; D not certain. CDR1 and CDR2 from the germline V gene are SGHDT and YYEEEE. The CDR3 runs to 11 residues. With 6 bases removed from V and 2 bases from J, the gap between germline ends came to 6 bases. CDR3 DNA: TGTGCCAGCACCCAGACCTACGAGCAGTACTTC. It yields the protein CASTQTYEQYF.

The chain carries TRBV5-1 and TRBJ1-2; 9 bases fit TRBD1. Germline lookup yields CDR1 SGHRS and CDR2 YFSETQ. V lost 3 bases to trimming and J lost 2 bases; unmatched junction nucleotides: 5. There are 15 residues in the CDR3. CDR3 coding DNA: TGCGCCAGCAGCTGGGACAGGGTCCCCAACTATGGCTACACCTTC. Amino acids: CASSWDRVPNYGYTF.